The 28 T cell receptor beta chains below all came from one sample that was sequenced in a study of blood T cell repertoires in COVID-19. Generated by immunoSEQ multiplex PCR, the TCRdb table keeps only in-frame clones and is missing some. This repertoire shows some 140,000 clones, 84% found once; its top ten account for 5% to 7%. What was sequenced was PBMCs or T cells enriched from blood (not recorded which). The receptor set was obtained from a man in his forties with acute COVID-19.

This chain uses TRBV10-2 with TRBJ1-1; tentative D call: TRBD1 (6 bases). This CDR3 has 13 residues. Per germline, CDR1 WSHSY and CDR2 SAAADI. V was clipped by 7 bases and J by 5 bases, with 14 bases between them. CDR3 amino acids: CASKARGRTEAFF. DNA of the CDR3: TGCGCCAGCAAAGCCAGGGGTAGGACTGAAGCTTTCTTT.

This clone was seen more than once but under ten times. The chain carries TRBV5-1 and TRBJ2-2, with 9 positions matching TRBD1. Germline trimming cut 4 bases from V and 1 base from J; bases unmatched to any gene: 8. Germline assignment: CDR1 SGHRS and CDR2 YFSETQ. The CDR3 covers 17 residues. CDR3 bases: TGCGCCAGCAGCGTCGACCTGGGACAGGGGAACACCGGGGAGCTGTTTTTT. Translated, it gives CASSVDLGQGNTGELFF.

V gene TRBV18 combines with J gene TRBJ2-2; D is unresolved. This CDR3 has 16 amino acids. Trimming removed 6 bases from V and 0 bases from J, with 14 bases in between. Germline CDR1 KGHSH, CDR2 LQKENI. CDR3 nucleotides: TGTGCCAGCTCCCACGACTCAACCGCGAACACCGGGGAGCTGTTTTTT. This gives the protein CASSHDSTANTGELFF.

This chain connects TRBV19 to TRBJ1-2; weak D call: TRBD1 (6 bases). Germline V gene lookup returns CDR1 LNHDA and CDR2 SQIVND (reference sequence). The CDR3 has 14 amino acids. Trimming cost V 7 bases and J 4 bases, with 16 bases left between them. The CDR3 bases are TGTGCCAGTAATCCGACAGGTTCGGGCTATGGCTACACCTTC. This encodes CASNPTGSGYGYTF.

The gene calls are TRBV7-2 and TRBJ2-3, with D maybe TRBD1 (5 bases). Trimming removed 3 bases from V and 1 base from J, with 14 bases in between. Per germline, CDR1 SGHTA and CDR2 FQGNSA. CDR3 length: 16 amino acids. The CDR3, as DNA: TGTGCCAGCAGCTTGGCAGGGTCAGTGCGCACAGATACGCAGTATTTT. This sequence encodes CASSLAGSVRTDTQYF.

The chain recombines TRBV7-9 with TRBJ2-7; 7 nucleotides line up with TRBD1. CDR1 is SEHNR and CDR2 is FQNEAQ in the germline V gene (reference sequence). This CDR3 spans 15 amino acids. With V trimmed by 5 bases and J by 0 bases, 7 bases remained unmatched. The CDR3 loop reads CASSTGTEPSYEQYF. CDR3 bases: TGTGCCAGCAGCACCGGGACAGAGCCCTCCTACGAGCAGTACTTC.

This clone showed up just once. The V gene is TRBV5-1, the J gene TRBJ2-3; 10 nucleotides line up with TRBD1. This CDR3 spans 16 amino acids. Trimming at V came to 3 bases and at J to 2 bases, leaving 6 bases not matched to a gene. Germline assignment: CDR1 SGHRS and CDR2 YFSETQ. The CDR3 sequence is CASSSAGTGATDTQYF. The CDR3 bases are TGCGCCAGCAGCTCGGCCGGGACAGGGGCCACAGATACGCAGTATTTT.

The V gene is TRBV27, the J gene TRBJ2-4; 7 nucleotides agree with TRBD2. J was trimmed by 9 bases and V by 10 bases; bases with no gene match: 12. This CDR3 has 13 residues. Germline loops: CDR1 MNHEY, CDR2 SMNVEV (reference sequence). CDR3 in DNA: TGTGCCACCGCCTCGACTAGCATGGGCATTCAGTACTTC. It codes for CATASTSMGIQYF.

Only a few counts were recorded for this clone. The V call is TRBV11-2, the J call TRBJ2-7; TRBD2 matches at 9 bases. The ends lost 4 bases at V and 7 bases at J; junction bases unmatched: 5. The CDR3 is 13 amino acids. Germline V CDR1 and CDR2: SGHAT, FQNNGV. The CDR3, as DNA: TGTGCCAGCAGCTCGGTAGCGGGAGTAGAGCAGTACTTC. Protein product: CASSSVAGVEQYF.

J is TRBJ2-3 and V is TRBV15; 9 nucleotides agree with TRBD1. V lost 3 bases, J lost 4 bases, and 5 bases stayed unmatched. Germline lookup yields CDR1 LNHNV and CDR2 YYDKDF (reference sequence). The CDR3 totals 15 residues. The CDR3 loop reads CATSRRTGVADTQYF. CDR3 bases: TGTGCCACCAGCAGGAGGACAGGGGTCGCAGATACGCAGTATTTT.

The chain couples TRBV12-3 or TRBV12-4 to TRBJ1-5; D call uncertain. V gave up 7 bases and J gave up 2 bases, with 9 bases separating them. This CDR3 has 13 amino acids. The CDR3 is CASKEGGNQPQHF. The CDR3 coding sequence is TGTGCCAGCAAGGAGGGAGGCAATCAGCCCCAGCATTTT.

V usage is TRBV30 and J usage is TRBJ2-3; D is perhaps TRBD2 (6 bases). CDR1 GTSNPN and CDR2 SVGIG come from the germline V gene (reference sequence). The V end was cut by 4 bases, the J end by 0 bases, with 17 bases between. CDR3 size: 16 residues. CDR3 sequence reads: CAWTPFLAESTDTQYF. The CDR3 nucleotides read TGTGCCTGGACCCCCTTCTTAGCGGAAAGCACAGATACGCAGTATTTT. The full variable domain, its missing parts supplied by reference TRBV30 and TRBJ2-3, is SQTIHQWPATLVQPVGSPLSLECTVEGTSNPNLYWYRQAAGRGLQLLFYSVGIGQISSEVPQNLSASRPQDRQFILSSKKLLLSDSGFYLCAWTPFLAESTDTQYFGPGTRLTVL.

V is TRBV9 and J is TRBJ1-2, with D perhaps TRBD1 (5 bases). The CDR3 is made up of 13 amino acids. In germline, CDR1 is SGDLS, CDR2 YYNGEE. Trimming shortened V by 4 bases and J by 6 bases, and 13 bases separated the two germline ends. In nucleotides, the CDR3 is TGTGCCAGCAGCATCAGGGTAGACCATGGCTACACCTTC. It encodes CASSIRVDHGYTF.

The rearrangement uses TRBV12-3 or TRBV12-4 and TRBJ2-1; D gene uncertain. V was trimmed by 6 bases and J by 0 bases, leaving 6 bases between them. The CDR3 is 13 residues long. The CDR3 DNA reads as TGTGCCAGCAGCCCTAGCTCCTACAATGAGCAGTTCTTC. Protein: CASSPSSYNEQFF.

J is TRBJ1-1 and V is TRBV5-8, with 8 bases identical to TRBD1. This CDR3 has 14 amino acids. Germline V gives CDR1 SGHTS, CDR2 YDEGEE. Unmatched junction bases numbered 6, after V lost 7 bases and J lost 1 base. CDR3 protein: CASERDRTNTEAFF. CDR3 DNA sequence: TGTGCCAGCGAACGGGACAGGACGAACACTGAAGCTTTCTTT.

V gene TRBV11-3 combines with J gene TRBJ2-3; D is perhaps TRBD2 (6 bases). Trimming pared 2 bases from V and 5 bases from J, leaving 14 bases between. CDR1 and CDR2 from the germline V gene are SGHNT and YENEEA. This CDR3 is built from 15 residues. The chain's CDR3 is CASSLHRGTGDTQYF. Written as DNA, the CDR3 is TGTGCCAGCAGCTTACACCGGGGGACGGGAGATACGCAGTATTTT. Full variable domain (outside the CDR3, taken from reference TRBV11-3 and TRBJ2-3): EAGVVQSPRYKIIEKKQPVAFWCNPISGHNTLYWYLQNLGQGPELLIRYENEEAVDDSQLPKDRFSAERLKGVDSTLKIQPAELGDSAVYLCASSLHRGTGDTQYFGPGTRLTVL.

This sequence joins TRBV4-3 and TRBJ1-6, with D maybe TRBD1 (5 bases). The CDR3 length is 17 residues. Germline V lookup: CDR1 LGHNA, CDR2 YSLEER. Trimming removed 2 bases from V and 9 bases from J, with 20 bases in between. In DNA form, the CDR3 reads TGCGCCAGCAGCCAATCTCCCCGCGCAGGGCGGTTTTCACCCCTCCACTTT. Encoded protein: CASSQSPRAGRFSPLHF.

The CDR3 nucleotides are TGTGCCAGCAGCTTTGGCCCCTTCGGGGAGACCCAGTACTTC. This codes for CASSFGPFGETQYF. This sequence joins TRBV11-2 and TRBJ2-5; D gene unclear. The CDR3 is 14 amino acids. Trimming removed 3 bases from V and 5 bases from J, with 13 bases in between. Germline CDR1 and CDR2: SGHAT and FQNNGV.

This chain joins TRBV10-3 and TRBJ2-2, with D tentatively TRBD2 (5 bases). The germline gives CDR1 ENHRY, CDR2 SYGVKD. The germline V and J ends were trimmed by 8 bases and 1 base, with 11 bases remaining between them. The CDR3 is 14 residues long. This chain's CDR3 is CAIGREENTGELFF. In nucleotides, the CDR3 is TGTGCCATCGGACGGGAAGAGAACACCGGGGAGCTGTTTTTT.

The CDR3 is CASSQAKAGERVRFF. CDR3 coding DNA: TGTGCCAGCAGCCAAGCAAAAGCGGGGGAGCGCGTTCGGTTCTTC. This chain links TRBV3-1 (or the pseudogene TRBV3-2) with TRBJ2-1; 8 bases agree with TRBD2. Trimming took 1 base from V and 15 from J; bases not matched to a gene: 14. The CDR3 extends over 15 amino acids. Germline lookup yields CDR1 LGHDT and CDR2 YNNKEL (reference sequence).

As DNA, the CDR3 is TGTGCCAGCAGCCAAGAACCCCAGGCCCGCTGGAACACTGAAGCTTTCTTT. It encodes CASSQEPQARWNTEAFF. The genes are TRBV3-1 (or the pseudogene TRBV3-2) and TRBJ1-1; D unclear. Per the germline V gene, CDR1 is LGHDT and CDR2 is YNNKEL (reference sequence). The CDR3 totals 17 residues. Trimming removed 0 bases from V and 1 base from J, with 15 bases in between.

The chain uses TRBV7-8 and TRBJ1-2; 9 nucleotides align to TRBD1. The CDR3 runs 15 residues. Germline-derived CDR1 and CDR2 are SGHVS and FQNEAQ. With 3 bases clipped from V and 4 bases from J, the junction kept 6 bases outside the gene matches. The CDR3 coding sequence is TGTGCCAGCAGCTTCGTTCCGGGACAGGGCTATGGCTACACCTTC. Its translation: CASSFVPGQGYGYTF.

The V gene is TRBV7-9, the J gene TRBJ2-1, with 7 bases fitting TRBD1. Trimming took 3 bases from V and 5 from J; bases not matched to a gene: 4. This CDR3 region has 14 residues. Per germline, CDR1 SEHNR and CDR2 FQNEAQ (reference sequence). CDR3 region: CASSFRDSHNEQFF. CDR3 DNA: TGTGCCAGCAGCTTTAGGGACAGTCACAATGAGCAGTTCTTC.

The CDR3 sequence: CASSLAGVWEAFF. DNA of the CDR3: TGTGCCAGCAGCTTAGCGGGGGTATGGGAAGCTTTCTTT. The chain carries TRBV11-2 and TRBJ1-1; the D gene is possibly TRBD1 (5 bases). In germline, CDR1 is SGHAT, CDR2 FQNNGV. Between the trimmed V and J ends, which lost 1 base and 8 bases, there was a span of 11 bases. The CDR3 totals 13 residues. The full variable domain, in which reference TRBV11-2 and TRBJ1-1 provide the parts outside the CDR3, is EAGVAQSPRYKIIEKRQSVAFWCNPISGHATLYWYQQILGQGPKLLIQFQNNGVVDDSQLPKDRFSAERLKGVDSTLKIQPAKLEDSAVYLCASSLAGVWEAFFGQGTRLTVV.

The chain has TRBV4-2 and TRBJ2-1; D might be TRBD2 (7 bases). The CDR3 loop spans 15 amino acids. Germline V gene sequence: CDR1 LGHNA, CDR2 YNFKEQ. Deletions cut 0 bases from V and 6 bases from J, with 12 bases between. CDR3: CASSQERGGVNEQFF. DNA of the CDR3: TGTGCCAGCAGCCAAGAGAGGGGGGGCGTCAATGAGCAGTTCTTC.

The chain carries TRBV7-6 and TRBJ2-5; TRBD2 is a possible D gene (6 bases). Trimming took 5 bases from V and 3 from J, leaving 13 bases between them. The CDR3 totals 14 residues. Germline V gives CDR1 SGHVS, CDR2 FNYEAQ. CDR3 in amino acids: CASSKTGLKETQYF. The CDR3 DNA follows: TGTGCCAGCAGCAAAACGGGACTTAAAGAGACCCAGTACTTC.

The genes are TRBV30 and TRBJ2-3, with TRBD1 identical over 8 bases. CDR3 size: 15 residues. V trimming: 2 bases; J trimming: 2 bases; junction bases outside the gene matches: 6. Per the germline V gene, CDR1 is GTSNPN and CDR2 is SVGIG (reference sequence). CDR3 in amino acids: CAWSPGTGDTDTQYF. Written as DNA, the CDR3 is TGTGCCTGGAGTCCCGGGACAGGAGACACAGATACGCAGTATTTT.

Here the CDR3 DNA reads TGTGCCAGCAGCCAAGATCACTATTTAGCGGGACTCTACGAGCAGTACTTC. Protein product: CASSQDHYLAGLYEQYF. V is TRBV3-1 (or the pseudogene TRBV3-2) and J is TRBJ2-7; 8 bases are a match to TRBD2. Trimming removed 0 bases from V and 3 bases from J; junction bases left unmatched: 10. This CDR3 is 17 amino acids long. The germline V gene encodes CDR1 LGHDT and CDR2 YNNKEL (reference sequence).